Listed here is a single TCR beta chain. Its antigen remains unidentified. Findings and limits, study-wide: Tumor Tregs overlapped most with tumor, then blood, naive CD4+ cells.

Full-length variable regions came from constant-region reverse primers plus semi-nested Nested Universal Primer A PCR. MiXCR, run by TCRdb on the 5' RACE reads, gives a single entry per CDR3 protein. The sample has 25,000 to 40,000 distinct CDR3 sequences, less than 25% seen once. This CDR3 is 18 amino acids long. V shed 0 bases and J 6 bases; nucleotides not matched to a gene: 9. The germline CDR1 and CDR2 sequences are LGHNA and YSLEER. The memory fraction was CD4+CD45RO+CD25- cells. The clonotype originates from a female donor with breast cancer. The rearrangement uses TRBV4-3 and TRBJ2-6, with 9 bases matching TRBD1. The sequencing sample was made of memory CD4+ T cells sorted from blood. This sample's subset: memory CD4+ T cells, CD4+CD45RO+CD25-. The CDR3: CASSQDSGQGIAANVLTF. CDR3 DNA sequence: TGCGCCAGCAGCCAAGATTCCGGACAGGGGATTGCGGCCAACGTCCTGACTTTC.